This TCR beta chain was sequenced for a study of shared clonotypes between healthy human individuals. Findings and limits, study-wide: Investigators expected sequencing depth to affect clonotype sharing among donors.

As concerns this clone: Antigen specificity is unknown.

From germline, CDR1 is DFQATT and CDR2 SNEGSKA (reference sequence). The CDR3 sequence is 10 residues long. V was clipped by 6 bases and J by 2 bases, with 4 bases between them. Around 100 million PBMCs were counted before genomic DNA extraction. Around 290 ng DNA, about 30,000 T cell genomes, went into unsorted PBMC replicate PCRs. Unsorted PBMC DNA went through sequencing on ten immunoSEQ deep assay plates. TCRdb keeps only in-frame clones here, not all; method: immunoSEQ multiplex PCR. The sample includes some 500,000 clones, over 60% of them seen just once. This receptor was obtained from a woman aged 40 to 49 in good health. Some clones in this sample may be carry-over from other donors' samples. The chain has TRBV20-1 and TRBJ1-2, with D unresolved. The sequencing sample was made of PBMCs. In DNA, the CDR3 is TGCAGTGCACAGAACTATGGCTACACCTTC. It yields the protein CSAQNYGYTF.